This is a list of T cell receptor beta chains from one sample in a study of T cells expressing NK-cell markers. TCRdb re-called the 5' RACE reads and shows each CDR3 protein once, DNA omitted. The sample holds about 160,000 distinct CDR3 sequences. Sequencing was performed on blood T cells: a sorted CD56 or NKG2C T cell subset, CD4+ or CD8+ T cells, or bulk PBMC T cells (not recorded which). Receptors were obtained from a man aged 18-75 years in good health. Each CDR3 is given with its conserved first and last residue.

V: TRBV15; J: TRBJ2-3; CDR3: CATRGEATQYF
V: TRBV25-1; J: TRBJ2-2; CDR3: CASSSGTGDTGELFFF
V: TRBV7-6; J: TRBJ1-1; CDR3: CASSLAGRNTEAFF
V: TRBV11-2; J: TRBJ2-5; CDR3: CASSPPGPSGLYQETQYF
V: TRBV11-1; J: TRBJ2-6; CDR3: CASSSTQGLEAGANVLTF
V: TRBV20-1; J: TRBJ1-1; CDR3: CSARDKGGYTEAFF
V: TRBV27; J: TRBJ2-3; CDR3: CASSLEVRSPSTDTQYF
V: TRBV5-6; J: TRBJ2-3; CDR3: CASSKPSGGANTDTQYF
V: TRBV27; J: TRBJ2-3; CDR3: CASSLLAGGSDTQYF
V: TRBV15; J: TRBJ2-7; CDR3: CATSRDRSGGDLYEQYF
V: TRBV2; J: TRBJ2-1; CDR3: CATPGGGGYNEQFF
V: TRBV7-6; J: TRBJ2-5; CDR3: CASSQRDGVDLKETQYF
V: TRBV19; J: TRBJ1-1; CDR3: CASSWGHLNTEAFF
V: TRBV4-2; J: TRBJ1-4; CDR3: CASSQESLAGFLRDEKLFF
V: TRBV5-6; J: TRBJ1-2; CDR3: CASSLARGTGVYGYTF
V: TRBV5-1; J: TRBJ2-1; CDR3: CASSFRGPDNEQFF
V: TRBV7-9; J: TRBJ1-3; CDR3: CASSPLDFGNTIYF
V: TRBV2; J: TRBJ1-5; CDR3: CASSEPGGDQPQHF
V: TRBV6-2/TRBV6-3; J: TRBJ2-2; CDR3: CASTSGGATGELFF
V: TRBV19; J: TRBJ2-3; CDR3: CASSREGAGTDTQYF
V: TRBV12-3/TRBV12-4; J: TRBJ2-5; CDR3: CASSSGLAGVYQETQYF
V: TRBV13; J: TRBJ1-2; CDR3: CASSLAQAGGYTF
V: TRBV7-9; J: TRBJ2-3; CDR3: CASSQRGRSDTQYF
V: TRBV19; J: TRBJ1-5; CDR3: CASSIAGSNQPQHF
V: TRBV28; J: TRBJ2-2; CDR3: CASSLVAVNTGELFF
V: TRBV3-1; J: TRBJ2-7; CDR3: CASSQRVGLYEQYF
V: TRBV4-1; J: TRBJ1-4; CDR3: CASSQTGTDNEKLFF
V: TRBV27; J: TRBJ2-1; CDR3: CASSWGSWNEQFF
V: TRBV12-3/TRBV12-4; J: TRBJ2-3; CDR3: CASSLSPRTSTDTQYF
V: TRBV20-1; J: TRBJ2-5; CDR3: CSALDRGLIETQYF
V: TRBV12-5; J: TRBJ1-1; CDR3: CASGFGVTEAFF
V: TRBV5-4; J: TRBJ2-1; CDR3: CASSLQLTDNEQFF
V: TRBV9; J: TRBJ2-1; CDR3: CASSDRTTANEQFF
V: TRBV12-3/TRBV12-4; J: TRBJ2-5; CDR3: CASKDPWGETQYF
V: TRBV7-9; J: TRBJ1-1; CDR3: CASSLDTWLNTEAFF
V: TRBV6-5; J: TRBJ1-2; CDR3: CASSYGAHNYGYTF
V: TRBV6-4; J: TRBJ2-3; CDR3: CASSRDFLDTQYF
V: TRBV9; J: TRBJ1-1; CDR3: CASSVATWPDEAFF
V: TRBV20-1; J: TRBJ2-7; CDR3: CSARDALSVGASYEQYF
V: TRBV29-1; J: TRBJ1-3; CDR3: CSVLLIQENTIYF
V: TRBV11-2; J: TRBJ2-5; CDR3: CASSLDETSGGHQETQYF
V: TRBV5-1; J: TRBJ2-7; CDR3: CASRDPDRGKYEQYF
V: TRBV12-3/TRBV12-4; J: TRBJ2-3; CDR3: CASSFDGGYTQYF
V: TRBV4-2; J: TRBJ1-2; CDR3: CASSQDWGSTDRKDGYTF
V: TRBV20-1; J: TRBJ2-5; CDR3: CSASYEGQETQYF
V: TRBV5-1; J: TRBJ2-7; CDR3: CASSSAGADYEQYF
V: TRBV27; J: TRBJ2-3; CDR3: CASSLVGLGADTQYF
V: TRBV7-8; J: TRBJ2-3; CDR3: CASSSGLAGKADTQYF
V: TRBV7-2; J: TRBJ1-5; CDR3: CASSSGTGRNQPQHF
V: TRBV5-1; J: TRBJ1-1; CDR3: CASSLTGAQGPFF
V: TRBV7-6; J: TRBJ2-7; CDR3: CASSPLPGQGDEQYF
V: TRBV28; J: TRBJ2-7; CDR3: CASTDAGNYEQYF
V: TRBV9; J: TRBJ2-1; CDR3: CASSVAGGVNEQFF